A few counts support the clone carrying this T cell receptor (beta chain). This CDR3 is missing its conserved last phenylalanine or tryptophan, likely due to a read error. The limits of the CDR3 on the DNA are not certain, so only TCRdb's listed CDR3 is given. This sample is part of a study of read filtering for tumor transcriptome and immune sequencing. Germline CDR1 is SGHAT and CDR2 is FQNNGV. The CDR3 region is 15 residues in length, termini included. Molecular barcoded adaptors covering alpha/delta and beta/gamma chains were used on about 390 ng RNA. TCRdb used MiXCR to reprocess the reads, holding one entry per CDR3 protein. The sample shows 6,000 or so distinct CDR3 sequences, 21% of them seen only once.

Specimen: a population of CD138-negative cells sorted from bone marrow. The TCR comes from a donor aged 40 or older with multiple myeloma. The rearrangement uses TRBV11-2 and TRBJ2-2; the tabulated D call, TRBD2, remains unverified against the DNA. The CDR3 is CASSLGGLASVEPFC.